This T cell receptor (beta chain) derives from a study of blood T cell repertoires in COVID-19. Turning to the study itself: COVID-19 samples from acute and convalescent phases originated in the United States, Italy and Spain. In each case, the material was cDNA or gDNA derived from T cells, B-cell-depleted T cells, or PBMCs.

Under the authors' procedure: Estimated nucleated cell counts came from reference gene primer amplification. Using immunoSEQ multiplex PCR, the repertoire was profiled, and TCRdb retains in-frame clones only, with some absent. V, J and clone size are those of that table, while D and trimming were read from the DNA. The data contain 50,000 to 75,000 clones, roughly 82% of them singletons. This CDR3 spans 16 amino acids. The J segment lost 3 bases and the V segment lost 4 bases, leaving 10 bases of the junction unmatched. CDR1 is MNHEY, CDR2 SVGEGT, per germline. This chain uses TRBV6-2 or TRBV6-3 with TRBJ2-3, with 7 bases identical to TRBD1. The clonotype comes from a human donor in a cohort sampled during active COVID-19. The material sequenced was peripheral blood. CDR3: CASSLDRTGNTDTQYF. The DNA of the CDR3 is TGTGCCAGCAGTTTGGACAGGACCGGTAATACAGATACGCAGTATTTT.